This TCR beta chain came from a study of vaccination and CD4 T cells after COVID-19 (dated by TCRdb to 2022 to 2024). Turning to the overall study: Six males and four females were included in the convalescent cohort, with two Hispanic individuals, seven Caucasians, two Asians and one multiracial person represented. Participants received two doses of either the Pfizer-BioNTech BNT162b2 vaccine (n=8) or the Moderna mRNA-1273 vaccine (n=2). Post-COVID blood samples were collected from convalescent patients a median of around 100 days after diagnosis, with a range of about 30 to 161 days. Post-vaccine blood samples were obtained a median of around 74 days after the second vaccine dose, with a range of about 13 to 241 days. Culture stimuli were overlapping spike peptide pools from SARS-CoV-2 and from the common cold coronaviruses HCoV-NL63, HCoV-OC43 and HCoV-229E. As controls, cultures received a CEFX viral epitope pool (the positive control), an HIV-1 Nef peptide pool (the negative control), or no peptide at all. In roughly nine COVID-19 convalescent patients and a handful of infection-naive healthy vaccine recipients, the spike-specific CD4+ TCR repertoire before mRNA vaccination was compared with the repertoire after mRNA vaccination. At the TCR clonotype level, an earlier paper using these donors assessed memory CD4+ T cell crossreactivity between SARS-CoV-2 and common cold coronavirus spike proteins.

This clonotype came up a few times. What this receptor recognizes is not known. Per-base qualities were not stored, and no clone one base away is much larger. Libraries came from PCR. DNA from cultured CD4+ T cells was subjected to TCR sequencing with the Oncomine TCR Beta short-read assay at the Johns Hopkins FTIC core. Genomic DNA was extracted from the cultured CD4+ T cells with the QIAamp micro DNA kit. The Oncomine TCR Beta libraries from cultured CD4+ T cells were pooled using unique dual indexes and then sequenced on an Illumina iSeq 100. The source study handled its data this way. Non-productive sequences were removed, and CDR3s that did not start with C, did not end with F or W, or were shorter than 7 amino acids were discarded. The MANAFEST web application was used to identify antigen-specific clonotypes by comparing peptide-stimulated wells against reference wells and other culture wells. An FDR below 0.05, an odds ratio above 5, and a productive frequency above 0.1% in at least two of three replicate wells were required for clones to be considered positive. Clonotypes that were significantly expanded in both SARS-CoV-2 spike wells and at least one common cold coronavirus spike condition were defined as cross-reactive. Using R version 3.6.1, CDR3 homology was evaluated through Levenshtein distances (stringdist) along with unrooted phylogenetic trees (ape). TCRdb took the public reads, trimmed them with fastp at Q25, ran MiXCR for clone calling and kept in-frame beta chains. Every CDR3 protein is listed once, alongside the most common genes and DNA of its rows. These V and J calls rely on TCRdb rather than the paper's analysis. The sample table records about 3,000 distinct CDR3 sequences; about 29% of these occur just once. The top ten hold about 71% of the sample.

The paper as a whole reports these results and caveats: In convalescent patients, a median approximately 83% of post-vaccine SARS-CoV-2-reactive clones were detected only after vaccination, suggesting vaccine-specific priming. The median number of SARS-CoV-2-reactive clonotypes rose from about 19 after infection to 38 after vaccination, but the change was not significant. The number of convalescent patients in the study was relatively small, and the study did not examine early timepoints following natural infection. Of the vaccine-specific clones in convalescent patients, 304 of 307, or nearly all, reacted only to SARS-CoV-2 spike and did not cross-react with common cold coronaviruses.

CDR1 SGHTA and CDR2 FQGNSA were looked up in the germline V gene. Cut back by 5 bases and 6 bases, the V and J ends lie 17 bases apart. Inclusive of the bounding cysteine and phenylalanine, the CDR3 is 16 residues long. The only DNA kept is the CDR3, 48 bases in frame from the first base. The intended sense of this specimen's treatment or condition label: roughly 10-day PBMC culture with coronavirus spike peptide pools or control peptides (ViraFEST assay). CD4+ T cells from unexposed donors were collected before the COVID-19 pandemic (2011-2018). The ViraFEST assay, used in the study, expanded antigen-specific T cells with peptide pools and then identified the expanded clonotypes through TCR sequencing. PBMCs were cultured at 1.5 million to 2.5 million per well in IMDM supplemented with approximately 5.4% human AB serum and around 9.5 IU/ml IL-2, with roughly 10 ug/ml peptide pools added. On days 3 and 7, half of the culture medium was replaced with fresh IL-2-containing medium. CD4+ T cells were isolated after roughly 9 days of culture through negative selection using the EasySep CD4+ T cell isolation kit. As cell numbers permitted, CD4+ T cells from unexposed donors were tested for reactivity to SARS-CoV-2 S and N and to four common cold coronavirus spike pools. Ficoll-Paque Plus gradient centrifugation was used to isolate PBMCs from whole blood, and the isolated PBMCs were then either used fresh or cryopreserved at -140C. In general, triplicate wells were set up for every culture condition. Leukapheresis product for the unexposed donors was purchased commercially.

The sequencing sample was made of CD4+ T cells from blood, cultured in vitro. This receptor chain uses TRBV7-2 and TRBJ1-6; possibly the D gene is TRBD1, per 6 matching bases. The receptor was isolated from a human donor in good health. The DNA sequence reads TGTGCCAGCAGCCCATCGCTAGGGACAATTAATTCACCCCTCCACTTT. This translates into CASSPSLGTINSPLHF.